The entry below gives a single T cell receptor (beta chain) sequence along with its context. Its antigen remains unidentified. No quality values exist for individual bases; no much larger clone is one base distant. The sample belongs to a study of shared clonotypes between healthy human individuals (dated by TCRdb to 2019 to 2021). Background for the entire study: Two women and a few men aged 18 to 49 years were included in the cohort. For each donor, CD4 naive and CD4 memory were each run on three plates, CD8 naive on two plates, and CD8 memory on one plate. To estimate repertoire size and how much clonotype sharing occurs between individuals, the study deeply sequenced the blood TCR repertoires of five healthy adults. Libraries were prepared and TCR repertoires were sequenced by different laboratories using diverse techniques, in order to increase sequencing depth and limit assay-specific biases. Per donor, leukapheresis produced somewhere between about 0.9 and 9.5 billion PBMCs.

From its cysteine to its phenylalanine, the CDR3 spans 17 amino acids. Of the read, only the CDR3 DNA is kept; its 51 bases are in frame from base 1. Germline trimming amounts to 8 bases on V and 3 bases on J, with 17 as the count of junction bases outside the gene matches. According to the germline V gene (reference sequence), CDR1 reads MNHEY and CDR2 reads SMNVEV. Donors were healthy HIV-negative adults with no recently reported acute infections or vaccinations. All donors were Caucasian adults living in Nashville, Tennessee, USA. CD4+ T cells were enriched through magnetic negative selection, after which naive cells were positively selected on CD45RA and the remaining negative fraction served as the memory subset. Blood was obtained by leukapheresis, after which PBMCs were separated by Ficoll-Histopaque density gradient centrifugation and cryopreserved in liquid nitrogen vapor phase. Analytical flow cytometry was used to check the purity and quantity of each magnetically sorted T cell population. Each sorted fraction had its genomic DNA isolated and then quantified by UV absorbance on a Nanodrop 2000c.

Study-wide findings and limitations: The small number of donors limited the genetic and exposure-history diversity represented. Only blood was sampled, and tissue TCR repertoires likely differ from those in blood. Larger estimated clonotype richness was generally found for naive subsets than for memory subsets. When a handful of donors were compared, the shared fraction of clonotypes was about 5% for naive CD4, 3.5% to 4% for naive CD8, 2% to 2.5% for memory CD4, and 0.3% to 0.5% for memory CD8. Rarefaction of sorted-subset datasets indicated incomplete sequencing despite the large sequencing depth. Based on pairwise subsampling, the degree of clonotype sharing among donors was expected to be affected by sequencing depth. Clonotypes shared by all four sorted-subset donors showed higher generation probabilities than non-shared clonotypes.

Using the deep immunoSEQ assay, multiplex PCR amplified TCR CDR3 regions from genomic DNA. Genomic DNA extracted from each cell subset was distributed evenly over all wells of several immunoSEQ 96-well plates, and each plate served as one replicate. Each replicate PCR for sorted subsets received roughly 0.2 ug genomic DNA, equal to about 30,000 T cell genomes. Purified libraries were measured with a Qubit 3.0 fluorometer, size-checked on a Bioanalyzer 2100, and measured again with the KAPA Library Quantification kit. Every immunoSEQ 96-well plate was sequenced on a separate single-read 150-cycle Illumina NextSeq 550 flow cell. On the authors' methods: The immunoSEQ output contained only junctional sequences without quality scores, so filtering could not match that applied to full-length reads. Sequences were annotated with PyIR, a Python wrapper for IgBLAST v1.9, and V/J genes and CDR3 were assigned using IMGT germline references. Reads were removed for weak V/J assignments (E-value above 1e-6), missing CDR3, stop codons, out-of-frame junctions, or ambiguous translated residues. V3J clonotypes were defined as sequences sharing the same inferred V gene, J gene, and CDR3 amino acid sequence. Percentage overlap between repertoires was computed as shared unique clonotypes divided by the size of the smaller repertoire. Repertoire richness was assessed with RTK rarefaction, the Chao1 estimator, and Recon v2.1 estimates of unobserved clonotypes. OLGA was used to compute generation probabilities for all TCRbeta clonotypes that the gDNA method yielded from four donors. TCRdb provides this immuneACCESS table in a form limited to in-frame rearrangements. Some clones are lacking; in checked studies, under half of them reflect an unresolved V gene, and why the rest are absent is not known. V and J calls and clone size come straight from that table; D and trimming were deduced from the DNA. The sample profile shows 1.6 million or so clones; around 97% of them were found once. Clones ranked in the top ten supply more than 0.9% of the sample.

This TCR was sampled from a man younger than 40 in good health. Recombination linked TRBV27 to TRBJ2-7, and 9 junctional nucleotides match TRBD1. Sequenced material: naive CD4+ T cells sorted from blood. The intended sense of this specimen's cell subset or site label: CD45RA+ positively selected. The CDR3 region has the sequence CASRTPPAGQGVYEQYF. The nucleotide sequence reads as follows: TGTGCCAGCCGAACCCCACCCGCGGGACAGGGAGTCTACGAGCAGTACTTC.